Listed below are T cell receptor beta chains from one sample, sequenced in a study of cytomegalovirus exposure and HLA in healthy donors. Clones were sequenced by immunoSEQ multiplex PCR, and TCRdb holds only the in-frame ones, with some missing. The sample lists about 170,000 clones, about four fifths occurring once. Sequencing used PBMCs. The source of these receptors is a man aged 30 to 39 in good health and CMV-seropositive. The CDR3 runs from the conserved cysteine through the conserved F or W. The D gene is left open where the match is weak. Rows give clone size only sometimes, using once, few, many, or a class for an expanded clone.

J gene | D gene | clone size | V gene | CDR3 DNA | CDR3 protein
TRBJ1-6 | TRBD1 | NA | TRBV5-1 | TGCGCCAGCAGTGCAAACCACAGGGGTTATAATTCACCCCTCCACTTT | CASSANHRGYNSPLHF
TRBJ2-3 | TRBD1 | NA | TRBV2 | TGTGCCAGCAGTGAATCCAGGGGGCGCCAAGATACGCAGTATTTT | CASSESRGRQDTQYF
TRBJ1-2 | TRBD1 | NA | TRBV2 | TGTGCCAGCAGAGGGACAGCCCTTCGCGACTTC | CASRGTALRDF
TRBJ1-4 | NA | NA | TRBV29-1 | TGCAGCGTACAGGATACAACTAATGAAAAACTGTTTTTT | CSVQDTTNEKLFF
TRBJ2-3 | TRBD1 | NA | TRBV7-2 | TGTGCCAGCAGCCGGGACAGCCACACAGATACGCAGTATTTT | CASSRDSHTDTQYF
TRBJ1-2 | TRBD1 | NA | TRBV4-1 | TGCGCCAGCAGCCAAGATGGGACAGGGGGGGTTGGGTACACCTTC | CASSQDGTGGVGYTF
TRBJ2-5 | TRBD1 | NA | TRBV18 | TGTGCCAGCTCACCACCGTTCAGGGGGAGAGAGACCCAGTACTTC | CASSPPFRGRETQYF
TRBJ1-2 | TRBD1 | NA | TRBV5-4 | TGTGCCAGCAGCTTGGGATTGGACAGGGGCGTCTACACCTTC | CASSLGLDRGVYTF
TRBJ1-1 | TRBD1 | NA | TRBV6-6 | TGTGCCAGCATTCTCCCGGGACAGGGCAGGACTGAAGCTTTCTTT | CASILPGQGRTEAFF
TRBJ2-1 | TRBD2 | NA | TRBV5-1 | TGCGCCTCGAGGACTAGCGGGTACAATGAGCAGTTCTTC | CASRTSGYNEQFF
TRBJ1-2 | TRBD1 | NA | TRBV5-1 | TGCGCCAGCAGCTGGGGACAGGGAAACTATGGCTACACCTTC | CASSWGQGNYGYTF
TRBJ2-5 | NA | NA | TRBV19 | TGTGCCAGTAGTAAGACAGAACTAGAGACCCAGTACTTC | CASSKTELETQYF
TRBJ2-5 | TRBD2 | NA | TRBV19 | TGTGCCAGTGGACTAGCGGGGGGGCCTGGGGTACAAGAGACCCAGTACTTC | CASGLAGGPGVQETQYF
TRBJ1-2 | TRBD1 | NA | TRBV4-2 | TGTGCCAGCAGCCAAGGACAGGGCTATGGCTACACCTTC | CASSQGQGYGYTF
TRBJ1-1 | TRBD1 | NA | TRBV5-1 | TGCGCCAGCAGCCTAAGACAGGGGACAGGCACTGAAGCTTTCTTT | CASSLRQGTGTEAFF
TRBJ1-4 | TRBD1 | once | TRBV2 | TGTGCCAGCAGTGAAGCATCCGGGACAGGGAAAAATGAAAAACTGTTTTTT | CASSEASGTGKNEKLFF
TRBJ2-4 | NA | NA | TRBV5-1 | TGCGCCAGCAGCCCTCGGGAAGGCAAAAACATTCAGTACTTC | CASSPREGKNIQYF
TRBJ2-6 | NA | NA | TRBV11-2 | TGTGCCAGCAGCCTCCTCGGGGGACAGTCGATCTCTGGGGCCAACGTCCTGACTTTC | CASSLLGGQSISGANVLTF
TRBJ2-2 | TRBD1 | once | TRBV5-1 | TGCGCCAGTTGGACAGGGGCGAACACCGGGGAGCTGTTTTTT | CASWTGANTGELFF
TRBJ1-2 | TRBD1 | NA | TRBV5-6 | TGTGCCAGCATAATTCAGGGGGGCTATGGCTACACCTTC | CASIIQGGYGYTF
TRBJ2-7 | NA | NA | TRBV7-3 | TGTGCCAGCAGCGCGAGGCAGGGTCTGATGGACGAGCAGTACTTC | CASSARQGLMDEQYF
TRBJ1-4 | NA | NA | TRBV6-5 | TGTGCCAGCACAGGCACAAGTAATGAAAAACTGTTTTTT | CASTGTSNEKLFF
TRBJ1-6 | TRBD1 | NA | TRBV27 | TGTGCCAGCAGCTGGGACAGGGGGTATTCACCCCTCCACTTT | CASSWDRGYSPLHF
TRBJ2-3 | TRBD2 | once | TRBV9 | TGTGCCAGCAGCGTAGTGGGGCTAGCGGGGGGGCGTCGAGATACGCAGTATTTT | CASSVVGLAGGRRDTQYF
TRBJ2-7 | NA | NA | TRBV19 | TGTGCCAGTAGTAGCCGAAGGGGCTACGAGCAGTACTTC | CASSSRRGYEQYF
TRBJ1-3 | NA | NA | TRBV12-2 | TGTGCAAGTCGCTTAGCGCCCCCCTTACAGGGTGAGAAAGGAAACACCATATATTTT | CASRLAPPLQGEKGNTIYF
TRBJ2-7 | NA | NA | TRBV6-5 | TGTGCCAGCAGTTACGCATCAAGAGGTGACTACGAGCAGTACTTC | CASSYASRGDYEQYF
TRBJ1-5 | TRBD1 | NA | TRBV14 | TGTGCCAGCAGCCGGGACAGGGGATATGAGGGGTTGTGCAATCAGCCCCAGCATTTT | CASSRDRGYEGLCNQPQHF
TRBJ1-3 | NA | NA | TRBV6-5 | TGTGCCAGCAGCAACGGGTCCGGGTTGGTAAACACCATATATTTT | CASSNGSGLVNTIYF
TRBJ2-5 | TRBD1 | NA | TRBV5-4 | TGTGCCAGCAGCTTGGACGTGGGACAGGGTGGAGAGACCCAGTACTTC | CASSLDVGQGGETQYF
TRBJ1-3 | TRBD1 | NA | TRBV6-5 | TGTGCCAGCACGGACAGGGGCTCGGGAACAGAATATTTT | CASTDRGSGTEYF
TRBJ2-3 | TRBD2 | NA | TRBV27 | TGTGCCAGCAGTTTAGAAGCGGGAGCCCCTAGCACAGATACGCAGTATTTT | CASSLEAGAPSTDTQYF
TRBJ2-3 | NA | NA | TRBV7-9 | TGTGCCAGCAGCTTAGTGGGGGCTCCCACAGATACGCAGTATTTT | CASSLVGAPTDTQYF
TRBJ2-5 | TRBD2 | NA | TRBV27 | TGTGCCAGCAGTAACCTAGCGGGCCGTACCTCGGTGACCCAGTACTTC | CASSNLAGRTSVTQYF
TRBJ2-5 | NA | NA | TRBV30 | TGTGCCTGGAGTGTCGGGGGCGGGGGCGGGGAGACCCAGTACTTC | CAWSVGGGGGETQYF
TRBJ2-5 | TRBD1 | many | TRBV6-1 | TGTGCCAGCAGTGTCGGACAGGGCGGGGCCGAGACCCAGTACTTC | CASSVGQGGAETQYF
TRBJ2-7 | TRBD2 | NA | TRBV5-1 | TGCGCCAGCAGCTTGGAAGCGACTAGCGGACCTATGACCTACGAGCAGTACTTC | CASSLEATSGPMTYEQYF
TRBJ2-1 | NA | NA | TRBV15 | TGTGCCACCAGCAGTATAGCCAATGAGCAGTTCTTC | CATSSIANEQFF
TRBJ2-1 | TRBD2 | NA | TRBV10-2 | TGCGCCAGCAGTGACGGCGGGGGGGGGTTTTGTGAGCAGTTCTTC | CASSDGGGGFCEQFF
TRBJ2-3 | TRBD2 | NA | TRBV7-8 | TGTGCCAGCAGCTTAGAGGCTGGGATGAGCCGGGGGGGCCTCACAGATACGCAGTATTTT | CASSLEAGMSRGGLTDTQYF